This is a list of T cell receptor beta chains from one sample in a study of cytomegalovirus exposure and HLA in healthy donors. TCRdb's copy holds only in-frame clones and misses some; the assay was immunoSEQ multiplex PCR. The top ten hold more than 1.5% of the sample, which has 110,000 or so clones, 88% seen once. Sequencing was carried out using PBMCs. Every receptor here comes from a man aged 18 to 30 in good health and CMV-seronegative. CDR3s include the opening cysteine and the closing phenylalanine or tryptophan. D genes are given only for firm matches. Rows give clone size only sometimes, using once, few, many, or a class for an expanded clone.

v_gene	d_gene	j_gene	abundance	CDR3nt	CDR3aa
TRBV2	TRBD2	TRBJ2-7	NA	TGTGCCAGCAGCGACCTAGGACTAGCGGGGGGGAATTACGAGCAGTACTTC	CASSDLGLAGGNYEQYF
TRBV7-6	NA	TRBJ2-1	NA	TGTGCCAGCAGCTTAATGTCGGGTAGCGACGAGCAGTTCTTC	CASSLMSGSDEQFF
TRBV5-1	TRBD2	TRBJ2-1	NA	TGCGCCAGCAGCGGCGGGGGGGCCCCCAATGAGCAGTTCTTC	CASSGGGAPNEQFF
TRBV27	TRBD1	TRBJ1-1	NA	TGTGCCAGCAGTTTTACAGGGGTTACTGAAGCTTTCTTT	CASSFTGVTEAFF
TRBV2	NA	TRBJ1-1	NA	TGTGCCAGCAGAACCACGGCGGGCAGGGGCAACACTGAAGCTTTCTTT	CASRTTAGRGNTEAFF
TRBV25-1	NA	TRBJ2-1	NA	TGTGCCAGCAGATCAACAGGGAAGTCTTACAATGAGCAGTTCTTC	CASRSTGKSYNEQFF
TRBV25-1	NA	TRBJ2-2	NA	TGTGCCAGCATAGCATCCGGGAGAACGAACACCGGGGAGCTGTTTTTT	CASIASGRTNTGELFF
TRBV6-5	TRBD2	TRBJ2-1	NA	TGTGCCAGCAGAGATAGCGGGAGCTCCTACAATGAGCAGTTCTTC	CASRDSGSSYNEQFF
TRBV7-8	NA	TRBJ1-2	many	TGTGCCAGCAGCTTATTTTACCTAGGCTTCTATGGCTACACCTTC	CASSLFYLGFYGYTF
TRBV4-1	TRBD1	TRBJ1-5	NA	TGCGCCAGCAGCCAAGAAGGGACAGACTATAGCAATCAGCCCCAGCATTTT	CASSQEGTDYSNQPQHF
TRBV29-1	NA	TRBJ2-5	NA	TGCAGCGTTGAAAACGTAGCCGGGGAGACCCAGTACTTC	CSVENVAGETQYF
TRBV7-8	TRBD1	TRBJ1-1	NA	TGTGCCAGCAGCTGGGACAGGGGAGGGACTGAAGCTTTCTTT	CASSWDRGGTEAFF
TRBV18	NA	TRBJ1-5	NA	TGTGCCAGCTCACCACGGGGGGAGGGCCAGCCCCAGCATTTT	CASSPRGEGQPQHF
TRBV27	NA	TRBJ2-1	NA	TGTGCCAGCAGTTTCGCAGGGAACTACAATGAGCAGTTCTTC	CASSFAGNYNEQFF
TRBV25-1	NA	TRBJ1-2	few	TGTGCCAGCAGTACCAGCTATGGCTACACCTTC	CASSTSYGYTF
TRBV4-1	NA	TRBJ1-3	NA	TGCGCCAGCAGCCAAGAGACAGCCTCTGGAAACACCATATATTTT	CASSQETASGNTIYF
TRBV11-1	TRBD2	TRBJ2-7	NA	TGTGCCAGCAGCAACTGGACTAGCGGCGCCTACGAGCAGTACTTC	CASSNWTSGAYEQYF
TRBV18	TRBD1	TRBJ1-4	NA	TGTGCCAGCTCCGACGACAGGGTCTCAGTGAGAAAACTGTTTTTT	CASSDDRVSVRKLFF
TRBV7-2	TRBD1	TRBJ2-7	NA	TGTGCCAGCAGCTTAGTTCTTTTCGGGACAGGAAGCTCCTACGAGCAGTACTTC	CASSLVLFGTGSSYEQYF
TRBV5-1	NA	TRBJ2-7	few	TGCGCCAGCAGCTTTGAGGTCAGCGAGCAGTACTTC	CASSFEVSEQYF
TRBV5-1	NA	TRBJ1-1	NA	TGCGCCAGCAGCTTGGTCGTCGGTCCGGACACTGAAGCTTTCTTT	CASSLVVGPDTEAFF
TRBV6-5	NA	TRBJ1-1	NA	TGTGCCAGCAGGCCCTCTGGGAGGGAGGCTTTCTTT	CASRPSGREAFF
TRBV7-9	TRBD1	TRBJ2-7	NA	TGTGCCAGCAGCTTAAGTCAGTTTGGGACAGGTGGCGAGCAGTACTTC	CASSLSQFGTGGEQYF
TRBV5-1	NA	TRBJ2-7	once	TGCGCCAGCAGCTTCACAGGAACCACCTACGAGCAGTACTTC	CASSFTGTTYEQYF
TRBV7-6	TRBD2	TRBJ2-3	NA	TGTGCCAGCAAGGAACTAGCGGGGAGCACAGATACGCAGTATTTT	CASKELAGSTDTQYF
TRBV30	TRBD1	TRBJ1-2	NA	TGTGCCTGGAGTGCAGGGGGAGTCAGCTACACCTTC	CAWSAGGVSYTF
TRBV28	NA	TRBJ2-5	NA	TGTGCCAGCAGTTTCTGGACTGTACAAGAGACCCAGTACTTC	CASSFWTVQETQYF
TRBV19	TRBD1	TRBJ1-1	NA	TGTGCCAGTACCTCGGACAGGTGGAACACTGAAGCTTTCTTT	CASTSDRWNTEAFF
TRBV4-1	NA	TRBJ2-7	NA	TGCGCCAGCAGCCAAGATAGACTCTACGAGCAGTACTTC	CASSQDRLYEQYF
TRBV19	TRBD2	TRBJ2-1	NA	TGTGCCAGTAGGCAACTAGCGGAGACTGTGGAGCAGTTCTTC	CASRQLAETVEQFF
TRBV7-2	TRBD2	TRBJ2-2	NA	TGTGCCAGCAGCCCGCGGGGGGACCTGAACACCGGGGAGCTGTTTTTT	CASSPRGDLNTGELFF
TRBV4-1	NA	TRBJ2-3	NA	TGCGCCAGCAGAGAGGGGGGGGGCATCGCAGATACGCAGTATTTT	CASREGGGIADTQYF